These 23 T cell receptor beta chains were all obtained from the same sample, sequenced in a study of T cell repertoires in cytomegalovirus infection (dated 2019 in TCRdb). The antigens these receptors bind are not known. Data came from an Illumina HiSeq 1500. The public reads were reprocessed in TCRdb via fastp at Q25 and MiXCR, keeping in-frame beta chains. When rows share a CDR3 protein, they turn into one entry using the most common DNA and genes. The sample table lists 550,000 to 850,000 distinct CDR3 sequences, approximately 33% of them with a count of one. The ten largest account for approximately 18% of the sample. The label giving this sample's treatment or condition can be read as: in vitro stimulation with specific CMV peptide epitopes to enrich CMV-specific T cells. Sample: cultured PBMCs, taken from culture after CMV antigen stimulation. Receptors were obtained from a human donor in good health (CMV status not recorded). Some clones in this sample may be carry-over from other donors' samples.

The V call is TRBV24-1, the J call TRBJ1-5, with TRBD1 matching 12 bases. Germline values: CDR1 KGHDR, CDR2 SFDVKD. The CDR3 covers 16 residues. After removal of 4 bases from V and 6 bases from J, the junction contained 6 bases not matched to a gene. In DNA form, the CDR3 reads TGTGCCACCAGTGACCCGGGACAGGGGGCCTCTCAGCCCCAGCATTTT. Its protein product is CATSDPGQGASQPQHF.

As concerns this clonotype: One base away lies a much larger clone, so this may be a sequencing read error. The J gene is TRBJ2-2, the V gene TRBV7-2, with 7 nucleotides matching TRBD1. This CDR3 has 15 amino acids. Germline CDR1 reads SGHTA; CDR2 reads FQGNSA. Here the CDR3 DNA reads TGTGCCAGCAGTCCTCGACAGGGTGGCACCGGGGAGCTGTCTTTT. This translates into CASSPRQGGTGELSF. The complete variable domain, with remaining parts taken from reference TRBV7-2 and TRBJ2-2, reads GAGVSQSPSNKVTEKGKDVELRCDPISGHTALYWYRQSLGQGLEFLIYFQGNSAPDKSGLPSDRFSAERTGGSVSTLTIQRTQQEDSAVYLCASSPRQGGTGELSFGEGSRLTVL.

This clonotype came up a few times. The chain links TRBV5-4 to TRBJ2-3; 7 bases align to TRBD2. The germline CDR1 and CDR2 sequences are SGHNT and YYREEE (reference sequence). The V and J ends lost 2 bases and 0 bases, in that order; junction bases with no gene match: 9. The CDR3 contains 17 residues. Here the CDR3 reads CASSFLILAASTDTQYF. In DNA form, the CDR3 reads TGTGCCAGCAGCTTTTTAATCCTAGCGGCTAGCACAGATACGCAGTATTTT. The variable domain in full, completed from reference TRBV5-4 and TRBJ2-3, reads ETGVTQSPTHLIKTRGQQVTLRCSSQSGHNTVSWYQQALGQGPQFIFQYYREEENGRGNFPPRFSGLQFPNYSSELNVNALELDDSALYLCASSFLILAASTDTQYFGPGTRLTVL.

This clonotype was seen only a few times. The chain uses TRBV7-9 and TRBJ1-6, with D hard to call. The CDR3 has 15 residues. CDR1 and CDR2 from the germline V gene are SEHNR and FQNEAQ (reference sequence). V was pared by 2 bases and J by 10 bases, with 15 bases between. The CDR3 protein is CASSLNIGMRSPLHF. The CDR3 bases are TGTGCCAGCAGCTTAAATATCGGGATGCGGTCACCCCTCCACTTT.

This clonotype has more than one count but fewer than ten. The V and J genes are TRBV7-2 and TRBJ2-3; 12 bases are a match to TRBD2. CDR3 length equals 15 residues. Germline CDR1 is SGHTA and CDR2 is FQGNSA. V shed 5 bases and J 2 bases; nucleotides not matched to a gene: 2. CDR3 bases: TGTGCCAGCAGCCGGACTAGCGGGGTCACAGATACGCAGTATTTT. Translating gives CASSRTSGVTDTQYF.

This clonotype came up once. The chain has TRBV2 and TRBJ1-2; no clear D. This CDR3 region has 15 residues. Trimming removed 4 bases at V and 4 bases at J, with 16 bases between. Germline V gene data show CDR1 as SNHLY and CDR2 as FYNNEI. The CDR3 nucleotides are TGTGCCAGCAGTGTCCGACGCAGAGATAGCTATGGCTACACCTTC. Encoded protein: CASSVRRRDSYGYTF.

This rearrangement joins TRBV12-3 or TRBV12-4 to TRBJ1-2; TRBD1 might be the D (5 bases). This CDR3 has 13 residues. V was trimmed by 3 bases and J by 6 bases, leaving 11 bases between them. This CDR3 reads CASSFGWDDGYTF. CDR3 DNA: TGTGCCAGCAGTTTTGGCTGGGACGATGGCTACACCTTC.

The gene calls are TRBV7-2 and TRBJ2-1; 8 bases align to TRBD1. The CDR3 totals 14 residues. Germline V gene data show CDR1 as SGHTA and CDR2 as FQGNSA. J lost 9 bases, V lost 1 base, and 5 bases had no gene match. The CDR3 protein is CASSLDFDRGEQFF. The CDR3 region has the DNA TGTGCCAGCAGCTTAGACTTCGACAGGGGTGAGCAGTTCTTC.

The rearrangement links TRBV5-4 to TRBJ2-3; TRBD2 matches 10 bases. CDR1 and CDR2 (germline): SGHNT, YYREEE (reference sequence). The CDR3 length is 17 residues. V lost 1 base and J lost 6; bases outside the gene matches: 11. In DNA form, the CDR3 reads TGTGCCAGCAGCTTGAAGGGACTAGCGCTGCCCCCCGATACGCAGTATTTT. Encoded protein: CASSLKGLALPPDTQYF.

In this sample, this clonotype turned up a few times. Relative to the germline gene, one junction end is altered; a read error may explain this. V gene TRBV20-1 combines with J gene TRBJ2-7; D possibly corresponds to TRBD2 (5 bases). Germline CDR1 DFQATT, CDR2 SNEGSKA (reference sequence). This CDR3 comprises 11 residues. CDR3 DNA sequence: TGCAGTGCTAACGGACCCCCGGCGGGTCGCTTC. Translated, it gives CSANGPPAGRF.

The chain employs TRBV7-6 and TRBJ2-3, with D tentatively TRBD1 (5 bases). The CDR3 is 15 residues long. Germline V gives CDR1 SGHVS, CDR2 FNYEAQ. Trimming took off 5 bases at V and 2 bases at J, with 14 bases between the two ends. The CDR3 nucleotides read TGTGCCAGCAGCCCAGTGGGGCTCCCCACAGATACGCAGTATTTT. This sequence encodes CASSPVGLPTDTQYF.

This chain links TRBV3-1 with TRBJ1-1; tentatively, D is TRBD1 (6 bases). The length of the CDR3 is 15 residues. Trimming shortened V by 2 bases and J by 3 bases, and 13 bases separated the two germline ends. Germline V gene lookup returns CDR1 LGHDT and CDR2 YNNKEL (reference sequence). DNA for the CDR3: TGTGCCAGCAGCCAATTGGGGGGGCGGGACACTGAAGCTTTCTTT. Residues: CASSQLGGRDTEAFF.

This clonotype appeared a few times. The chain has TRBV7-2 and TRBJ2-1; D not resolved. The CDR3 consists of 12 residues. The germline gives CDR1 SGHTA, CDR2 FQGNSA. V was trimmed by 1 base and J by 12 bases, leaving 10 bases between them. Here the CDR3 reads CASSLGPVGQFF. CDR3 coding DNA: TGTGCCAGCAGCTTAGGACCGGTGGGGCAGTTCTTC.

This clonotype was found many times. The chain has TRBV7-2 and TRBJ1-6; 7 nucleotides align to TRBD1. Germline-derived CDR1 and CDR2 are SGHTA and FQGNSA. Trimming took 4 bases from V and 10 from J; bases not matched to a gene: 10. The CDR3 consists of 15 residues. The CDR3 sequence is CASSSLLDRDSPLHF. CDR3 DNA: TGTGCCAGCAGCTCCCTACTAGACAGGGACTCACCCCTCCACTTT.

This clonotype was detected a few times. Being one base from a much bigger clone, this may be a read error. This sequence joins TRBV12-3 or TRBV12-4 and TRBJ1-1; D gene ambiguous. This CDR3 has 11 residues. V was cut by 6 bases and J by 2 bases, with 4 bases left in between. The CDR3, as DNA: TGTGCCAGCAGACCAAACACTGAAGCTTTCTTT. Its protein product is CASRPNTEAFF.

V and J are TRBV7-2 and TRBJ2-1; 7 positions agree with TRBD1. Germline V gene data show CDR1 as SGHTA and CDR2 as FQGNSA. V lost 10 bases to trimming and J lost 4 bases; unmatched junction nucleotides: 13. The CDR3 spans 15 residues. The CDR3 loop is CATHLPDRRYNEQFF. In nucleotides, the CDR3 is TGTGCCACCCATCTGCCGGACAGGCGATACAATGAGCAGTTCTTC.

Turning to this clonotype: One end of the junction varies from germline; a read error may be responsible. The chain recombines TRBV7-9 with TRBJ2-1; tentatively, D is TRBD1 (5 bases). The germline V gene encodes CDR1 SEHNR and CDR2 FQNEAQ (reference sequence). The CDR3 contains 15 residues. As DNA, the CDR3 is TGTGTCAGCAGCTTAGGAAGGGGCTCCTACAATGAGCAGTTCTTC. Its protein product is CVSSLGRGSYNEQFF.

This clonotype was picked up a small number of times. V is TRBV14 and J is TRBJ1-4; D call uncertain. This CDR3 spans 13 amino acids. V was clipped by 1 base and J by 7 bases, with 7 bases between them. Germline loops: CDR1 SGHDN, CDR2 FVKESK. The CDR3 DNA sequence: TGTGCCAGCAGCCAAGGGGTCCTTGAAAAACTGTTTTTT. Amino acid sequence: CASSQGVLEKLFF.

The CDR3 region has the DNA TGTGCTAGTGGGGTAGCGGGCCTACAAGAGACCCAGTACTTC. This sequence encodes CASGVAGLQETQYF. The chain carries TRBV12-5 and TRBJ2-5; 7 bases agree with TRBD2. V lost 6 bases to trimming and J lost 2 bases; unmatched junction nucleotides: 6. Germline-derived CDR1 and CDR2 are LGHNT and FRNRAP. CDR3 length equals 14 residues.

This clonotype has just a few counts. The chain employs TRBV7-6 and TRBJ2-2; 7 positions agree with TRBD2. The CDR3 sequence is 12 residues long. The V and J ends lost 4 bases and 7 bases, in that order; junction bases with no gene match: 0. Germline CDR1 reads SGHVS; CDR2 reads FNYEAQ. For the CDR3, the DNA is TGTGCCAGCAGCTCTAGCGGCGGGGAGCTGTTTTTT. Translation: CASSSSGGELFF. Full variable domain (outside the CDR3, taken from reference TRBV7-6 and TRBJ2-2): GAGVSQSPRYKVTKRGQDVALRCDPISGHVSLYWYRQALGQGPEFLTYFNYEAQQDKSGLPNDRFSAERPEGSISTLTIQRTEQRDSAMYRCASSSSGGELFFGEGSRLTVL.

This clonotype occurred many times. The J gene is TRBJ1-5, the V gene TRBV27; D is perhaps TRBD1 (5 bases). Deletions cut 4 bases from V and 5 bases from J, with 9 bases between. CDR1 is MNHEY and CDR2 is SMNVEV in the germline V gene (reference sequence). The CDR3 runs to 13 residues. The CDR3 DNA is TGTGCCAGCAGTTATAGCAGGGATCAGCCCCAGCATTTT. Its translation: CASSYSRDQPQHF.

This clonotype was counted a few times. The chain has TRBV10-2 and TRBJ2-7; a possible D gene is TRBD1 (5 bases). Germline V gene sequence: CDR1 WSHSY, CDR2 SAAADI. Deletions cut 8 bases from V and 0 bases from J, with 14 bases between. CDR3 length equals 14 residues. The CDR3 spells CASGARQSSYEQYF. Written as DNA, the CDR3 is TGCGCCAGCGGAGCCCGACAGAGCTCCTACGAGCAGTACTTC.

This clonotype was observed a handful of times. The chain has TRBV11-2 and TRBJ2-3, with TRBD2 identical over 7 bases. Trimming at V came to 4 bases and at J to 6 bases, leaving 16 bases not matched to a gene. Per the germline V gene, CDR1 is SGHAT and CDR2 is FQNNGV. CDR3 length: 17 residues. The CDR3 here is CASSSTHYAGEEDTQYF. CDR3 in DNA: TGTGCCAGCAGCTCCACACACTACGCGGGAGAGGAGGATACGCAGTATTTT.